Listed below are T cell receptor beta chains from one sample, sequenced in a study of blood T cell repertoires in COVID-19. Sequenced by immunoSEQ multiplex PCR; TCRdb stores in-frame clones only, minus some. Of about 110,000 clones detected, roughly 82% appear once; the ten largest clones hold 15% to 20%. Sequenced input: peripheral blood. These receptors originate from a woman aged 60 to 75 with acute or convalescent COVID-19. Each CDR3 is given with its conserved first and last residue. A D gene is named only where the DNA matches it firmly. Some rows mark clone size as missing; the rest say once, few, many or name a class of expanded clone.

V,size,D,J,DNA,CDR3
TRBV6-2/TRBV6-3,NA,TRBD2,TRBJ2-5,TGTGCCAGCAGTTATTCGGGGGGGGCCGGTGAGACCCAGTACTTC,CASSYSGGAGETQYF
TRBV27,few,TRBD1,TRBJ1-1,TGTGCCAGCAGTCGGGACAGGGGGTTTGTGAACACTGAAGCTTTCTTT,CASSRDRGFVNTEAFF
TRBV3-1/TRBV3-2,once,NA,TRBJ2-5,TGTGCCAGCAGCCCTCACCTCCTCCCGGTGAGGACCCAGTACTTC,CASSPHLLPVRTQYF
TRBV30,NA,NA,TRBJ2-2,TGTGCCTGGAGTAAGAGGGATCGGACCGGGGAGCTGTTTTTT,CAWSKRDRTGELFF
TRBV19,once,NA,TRBJ1-5,TGTGCCAGTAGTTTGAATGGGGCCGAAGTACCCCAGCATTTT,CASSLNGAEVPQHF
TRBV2,few,NA,TRBJ1-1,TGTGCCAGCAATATAGGAGGGAACACTGAAGCTTTCTTT,CASNIGGNTEAFF
TRBV18,NA,NA,TRBJ1-2,TGTGCCAGCTCCGTCCAGGGGATAGCTGGCTACACCTTC,CASSVQGIAGYTF
TRBV6-6,NA,NA,TRBJ1-6,TGTGCCAGCAGTCAAGGAGGTGTTTCACCCCTCCACTTT,CASSQGGVSPLHF
TRBV28,NA,NA,TRBJ1-2,TGTGCCAGCAGGGTGGGGGGGGCCAGAGATGGCTACACCTTC,CASRVGGARDGYTF
TRBV5-4,NA,NA,TRBJ2-7,TGTGCCAGCAGCTTGGAACGGACAGCCTACGAGCAGTACTTC,CASSLERTAYEQYF
TRBV3-1/TRBV3-2,NA,NA,TRBJ2-7,TGTGCCAGCAGCCCCCGAGAGGCAGGGTACGAGCAGTACTTC,CASSPREAGYEQYF
TRBV13,NA,NA,TRBJ1-6,TGTGCCAGCAGCTCAGGCAGGAATTCACCCCTCCACTTT,CASSSGRNSPLHF
TRBV6-2/TRBV6-3,NA,NA,TRBJ1-2,TGTGCCAGCAGCTCGACAGGAATCTTCTATGGCTACACCTTC,CASSSTGIFYGYTF
TRBV6-1,once,NA,TRBJ1-4,TGTGCCAGCAGTGAAGCGCGGGGAGGTCGTGAAAAACTGTTTTTT,CASSEARGGREKLFF